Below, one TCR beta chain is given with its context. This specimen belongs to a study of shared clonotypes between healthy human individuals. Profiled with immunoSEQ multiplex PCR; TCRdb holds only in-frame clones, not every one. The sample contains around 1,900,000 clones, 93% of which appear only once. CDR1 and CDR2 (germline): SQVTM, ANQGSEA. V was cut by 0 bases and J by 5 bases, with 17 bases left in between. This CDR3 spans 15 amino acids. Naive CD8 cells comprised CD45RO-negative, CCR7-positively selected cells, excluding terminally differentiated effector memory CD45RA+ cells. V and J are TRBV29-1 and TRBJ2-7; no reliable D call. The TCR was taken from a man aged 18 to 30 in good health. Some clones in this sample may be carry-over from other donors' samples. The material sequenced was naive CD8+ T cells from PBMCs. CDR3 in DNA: TGCAGCGTTGAAGATCCCGGATCAGGTCTCGACGAGCAGTACTTC. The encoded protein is CSVEDPGSGLDEQYF.